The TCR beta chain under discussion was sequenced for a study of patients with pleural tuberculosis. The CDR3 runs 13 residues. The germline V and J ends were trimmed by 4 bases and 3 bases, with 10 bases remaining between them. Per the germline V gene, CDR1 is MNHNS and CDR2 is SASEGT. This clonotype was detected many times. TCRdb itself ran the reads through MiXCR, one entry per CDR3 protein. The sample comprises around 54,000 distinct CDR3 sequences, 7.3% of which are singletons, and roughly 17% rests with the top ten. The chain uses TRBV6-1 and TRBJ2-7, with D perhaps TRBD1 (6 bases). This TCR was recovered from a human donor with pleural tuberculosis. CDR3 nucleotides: TGTGCCAGCAGTGGTTGGACAGTCTACGAGCAGTACGTC. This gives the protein CASSGWTVYEQYV.